These 6 T cell receptor beta chains were sequenced from one sample in a study of chemoradiotherapy in HPV16-positive cancers. Assay used: immunoSEQ multiplex PCR; TCRdb lists only in-frame clones, some missing. Its clone listing holds more than 10 clones. Sequencing was performed on tumor tissue, taken from a patient who underwent chemoradiotherapy. These receptors were taken from a human donor with HPV-associated anogenital cancer.

The V and J genes are TRBV5-6 and TRBJ1-2; no clear D gene. Germline V gene data show CDR1 as SGHDT and CDR2 as YYEEEE. V lost 7 bases, J lost 4 bases, and 20 bases lay in between. The CDR3 sequence is 15 residues long. The CDR3 region has the DNA TGTGCCAGCTTGAACTACAATAGTCGGACCTATGGCTACACCTTC. It is translated as CASLNYNSRTYGYTF.

The genes are TRBV2 and TRBJ2-6; D remains unclear. CDR3 length equals 15 residues. CDR1 is SNHLY and CDR2 is FYNNEI in the germline V gene. V shed 2 bases and J shed 5 bases, with 10 bases lying between them. For the CDR3, the DNA is TGTGCCAGCAGTGAATTACAAAGTCGGGCCAACGTCCTGACTTTC. Its translation: CASSELQSRANVLTF.

The chain carries TRBV1 and TRBJ1-2. TRBV1 is a pseudogene. There are 17 residues in the CDR3. Written as DNA, the CDR3 is TGCACCAGCAGCTTTAGGAGTTTGTACGGAAAGACCTATGGCTACACCTTC. Amino acids: CTSSFRSLYGKTYGYTF.

J is TRBJ1-2 and V is TRBV5-8; no firm D call. CDR3 length equals 15 residues. V lost 7 bases and J lost 4, with 20 bases in between. Germline V lookup: CDR1 SGHTS, CDR2 YDEGEE. This chain's CDR3 is CASLNYNSRTYGYTF. Here the CDR3 DNA reads TGTGCCAGCTTGAACTACAATAGTCGGACCTATGGCTACACCTTC.

The rearrangement joins TRBV7-6 to TRBJ1-1, with 8 bases lining up with TRBD1. Germline assignment: CDR1 SGHVS and CDR2 FNYEAQ. The CDR3 extends over 15 amino acids. The J segment lost 0 bases and the V segment lost 1 base, leaving 1 base of the junction unmatched. CDR3 DNA sequence: TGTGCCAGCAGCTTAGGACAGGGGTTGAACACTGAAGCTTTCTTT. Its translation is CASSLGQGLNTEAFF.

This chain uses TRBV7-9 with TRBJ1-1; no firm D call. Germline CDR1 SEHNR, CDR2 FQNEAQ (reference sequence). V shed 0 bases and J shed 1 base, with 9 bases lying between them. The CDR3 has 15 amino acids. The CDR3 coding sequence is TGTGCCAGCAGCTTAGCGCTGCAGAAGAACACTGAAGCTTTCTTT. Translated: CASSLALQKNTEAFF.